This is a list of T cell receptor beta chains from one sample in a study of PD-L1 blockade in urothelial cancer. Assay used: immunoSEQ multiplex PCR; TCRdb lists only in-frame clones, some missing. This table holds about 90,000 clones, 90% found once. The sequenced sample was PBMCs, obtained around atezolizumab (anti-PD-L1) treatment. Receptors were obtained from a man in his 60s with urothelial cancer. CDR3s include the opening cysteine and the closing phenylalanine or tryptophan. D genes are given only for firm matches. Only part of the rows carry a size: once, few, many, or a class if the clone is expanded.

v_gene: TRBV5-1; d_gene: TRBD1; abundance: -; j_gene: TRBJ1-2; len: 13; CDR3nt: TGCGCCAGCAGGGCCGGGACAGGGACTGGCTACACCTTC; CDR3aa: CASRAGTGTGYTF
v_gene: TRBV18; d_gene: -; abundance: once; j_gene: TRBJ2-1; len: 15; CDR3nt: TGTGCCAGCTCACCCGGGACACCGGAGTACAATGAGCAGTTCTTC; CDR3aa: CASSPGTPEYNEQFF
v_gene: TRBV30; d_gene: TRBD2; abundance: -; j_gene: TRBJ2-5; len: 12; CDR3nt: TGTGCCTGGAGTGAGCAAGCGGGGGAGCAGTACTTC; CDR3aa: CAWSEQAGEQYF
v_gene: TRBV28; d_gene: TRBD1; abundance: -; j_gene: TRBJ1-5; len: 15; CDR3nt: TGTGCCAGCAGTCCCCTCGACAGGGTAAATCAGCCCCAGCATTTT; CDR3aa: CASSPLDRVNQPQHF
v_gene: TRBV7-2; d_gene: -; abundance: -; j_gene: TRBJ1-5; len: 13; CDR3nt: TGTGCCAGCAGTCCGAGTACGCCTCAGCCCCAGCATTTT; CDR3aa: CASSPSTPQPQHF
v_gene: TRBV27; d_gene: -; abundance: -; j_gene: TRBJ2-1; len: 15; CDR3nt: TGTGCCAGCAGTTTAGCGGGGGCCCTCTACAATGAGCAGTTCTTC; CDR3aa: CASSLAGALYNEQFF
v_gene: TRBV7-8; d_gene: -; abundance: -; j_gene: TRBJ2-3; len: 15; CDR3nt: TGTGCCAGCAGATTAAGATCCTCAGGGCCAGATACGCAGTATTTT; CDR3aa: CASRLRSSGPDTQYF
v_gene: TRBV7-8; d_gene: -; abundance: -; j_gene: TRBJ1-6; len: 16; CDR3nt: TGTGCCAGCAGCCCCCCACCAGGGAAGGAGAATTCACCCCTCCACTTT; CDR3aa: CASSPPPGKENSPLHF
v_gene: TRBV6-1; d_gene: -; abundance: once; j_gene: TRBJ1-2; len: 13; CDR3nt: TGTGCCAGCAGCGAGGACAGTTACTATGGCTACACCTTC; CDR3aa: CASSEDSYYGYTF
v_gene: TRBV11-3; d_gene: TRBD1; abundance: -; j_gene: TRBJ1-5; len: 15; CDR3nt: TGTGCCAGCAGCACGGACAGGGGTGAGAATCAGCCCCAGCATTTT; CDR3aa: CASSTDRGENQPQHF
v_gene: TRBV9; d_gene: TRBD1; abundance: -; j_gene: TRBJ2-1; len: 15; CDR3nt: TGTGCCAGCAGCGTGGGGACAGGGGGCGGCAATGAGCAGTTCTTC; CDR3aa: CASSVGTGGGNEQFF
v_gene: TRBV5-6; d_gene: -; abundance: -; j_gene: TRBJ1-2; len: 14; CDR3nt: TGTGCCAGCAGCGCCGTCCTGTGGGGCCATGGCTACACCTTC; CDR3aa: CASSAVLWGHGYTF
v_gene: TRBV4-2; d_gene: TRBD2; abundance: -; j_gene: TRBJ2-1; len: 18; CDR3nt: TGTGCCAGCAGCCAAGTCCTAGCGGGGGGGCTGGGTGGTAATGAGCAGTTCTTC; CDR3aa: CASSQVLAGGLGGNEQFF
v_gene: TRBV29-1; d_gene: TRBD2; abundance: -; j_gene: TRBJ2-7; len: 17; CDR3nt: TGCAGCGTATCGGGACTAGCGGATTACGAAACGGGAGAAGAGCAGTACTTC; CDR3aa: CSVSGLADYETGEEQYF
v_gene: TRBV7-8; d_gene: -; abundance: -; j_gene: TRBJ2-5; len: 14; CDR3nt: TGTGCCAGCAGCTTAAGCCAGGGTAAAGAGACCCAGTACTTC; CDR3aa: CASSLSQGKETQYF
v_gene: TRBV19; d_gene: TRBD2; abundance: medium-sized; j_gene: TRBJ2-7; len: 17; CDR3nt: TGTGCCAGTAGTAGGGGACCCAGCGGGAGGTTCTCCTACGAGCAGTACTTC; CDR3aa: CASSRGPSGRFSYEQYF
v_gene: TRBV5-1; d_gene: -; abundance: -; j_gene: TRBJ1-1; len: 16; CDR3nt: TGCGCCAGCAGCCCCGAGGGGGGGGTCATGAACACTGAAGCTTTCTTT; CDR3aa: CASSPEGGVMNTEAFF
v_gene: TRBV19; d_gene: TRBD1; abundance: -; j_gene: TRBJ1-5; len: 18; CDR3nt: TGTGCCAGTAGTTCATCGAGGGGACAGGGTGGAAGCAATCAGCCCCAGCATTTT; CDR3aa: CASSSSRGQGGSNQPQHF
v_gene: TRBV20-1; d_gene: -; abundance: -; j_gene: TRBJ1-1; len: 11; CDR3nt: TGCAGTGCTAGTCAGGGCATTGAAGCTTTCTTT; CDR3aa: CSASQGIEAFF
v_gene: TRBV5-4; d_gene: -; abundance: -; j_gene: TRBJ1-2; len: 17; CDR3nt: TGTGCCAGCAGCATACAGAACAGGGACCCCACTAACTATGGCTACACCTTC; CDR3aa: CASSIQNRDPTNYGYTF
v_gene: TRBV28; d_gene: TRBD1; abundance: few; j_gene: TRBJ1-5; len: 13; CDR3nt: TGTGCCAGCCGACAGGGGGCCGCTCAGCCCCAGCATTTT; CDR3aa: CASRQGAAQPQHF
v_gene: TRBV5-1; d_gene: -; abundance: -; j_gene: TRBJ2-3; len: 14; CDR3nt: TGCGCCAGCAGCTTGGTCCGGGGCACAGATACGCAGTATTTT; CDR3aa: CASSLVRGTDTQYF
v_gene: TRBV6-5; d_gene: -; abundance: -; j_gene: TRBJ1-3; len: 15; CDR3nt: TGTGCCAGCAGTTATGGACAGCATTCTGGAAACACCATATATTTT; CDR3aa: CASSYGQHSGNTIYF
v_gene: TRBV7-9; d_gene: -; abundance: -; j_gene: TRBJ1-2; len: 16; CDR3nt: TGTGCCAGCAGCTTAGTCCCAACAGGTCCTACGAGGGGCTACACCTTC; CDR3aa: CASSLVPTGPTRGYTF
v_gene: TRBV5-1; d_gene: TRBD1; abundance: -; j_gene: TRBJ1-3; len: 16; CDR3nt: TGCGCCAGCAGCCTCCAGACAGGGGGATCTGGAAACACCATATATTTT; CDR3aa: CASSLQTGGSGNTIYF
v_gene: TRBV28; d_gene: -; abundance: -; j_gene: TRBJ2-6; len: 16; CDR3nt: TGTGCCAGCAGTACGGCGTCCGAGGTCGGGGCCAACGTCCTGACTTTC; CDR3aa: CASSTASEVGANVLTF
v_gene: TRBV5-6; d_gene: TRBD2; abundance: -; j_gene: TRBJ2-3; len: 16; CDR3nt: TGTGCCAGCAGCTTGGTCGGACTAGCTAGCACAGATACGCAGTATTTT; CDR3aa: CASSLVGLASTDTQYF
v_gene: TRBV4-2; d_gene: TRBD1; abundance: -; j_gene: TRBJ1-5; len: 20; CDR3nt: TGTGCCAGCAGCCAAGAAATAGGACAGGGGCAAATTTATAGCAATCAGCCCCAGCATTTT; CDR3aa: CASSQEIGQGQIYSNQPQHF
v_gene: TRBV30; d_gene: -; abundance: -; j_gene: TRBJ2-3; len: 12; CDR3nt: TGTGCCTGGAGACTCAACGCGGATACGCAGTATTTT; CDR3aa: CAWRLNADTQYF